Below, 19 T cell receptor beta chains from the same sample are listed, as sequenced in a study of CD8 T cells in Susac syndrome. RNA in amounts of about 0.5 to 1 ug was reverse transcribed with random hexamers. TCRdb recomputed calls from the immunoSEQ multiplex PCR reads with MiXCR, one row per CDR3 protein. The repertoire holds about 300,000 distinct CDR3 sequences, with roughly 94% as singletons. Material for sequencing was CD4+ T cells from PBMCs. These receptors originate from a human donor with multiple sclerosis.

The chain employs TRBV12-3 or TRBV12-4 and TRBJ1-1; possible D gene TRBD1, 5 bases. Trimming left V 6 bases short and J 1 base short, with 9 bases between. The CDR3 extends over 13 amino acids. CDR3 nucleotides: TGTGCCAGCAGACAAACAGGGAACACTGAAGCTTTCTTT. Protein product: CASRQTGNTEAFF.

The chain combines TRBV6-2 or TRBV6-3 with TRBJ1-1; 10 nucleotides match TRBD1. Germline trimming cut 3 bases from V and 1 base from J; bases unmatched to any gene: 11. Germline V lookup: CDR1 MNHEY, CDR2 SVGEGT. The CDR3 has 18 residues. Written as DNA, the CDR3 is TGTGCCAGCAGTTATACCCCCGGGACAGGGGTCACGAACACTGAAGCTTTCTTT. Translated: CASSYTPGTGVTNTEAFF.

The chain combines TRBV4-1 with TRBJ2-2; no reliable D call. CDR1 is MGHRA and CDR2 is YSYEKL in the germline V gene. Trimming left V 4 bases short and J 6 bases short, with 21 bases between. The CDR3 is made up of 17 amino acids. The CDR3 loop reads CASSPSPFRWQAGELFF. In DNA, the CDR3 is TGCGCCAGCAGCCCTTCCCCCTTTCGCTGGCAGGCCGGGGAGCTGTTTTTT.

The rearrangement uses TRBV30 and TRBJ1-1, with 7 bases that match TRBD1. Germline V gives CDR1 GTSNPN, CDR2 SVGIG (reference sequence). The trim removed 8 bases at V and 2 bases at J, leaving 8 bases unmatched. This CDR3 is 13 amino acids long. DNA of the CDR3: TGTGCCGGTACCGGGACAGCAAACACTGAAGCTTTCTTT. Its translation is CAGTGTANTEAFF.

The chain links TRBV20-1 to TRBJ1-4, with a tentative D call TRBD1 (5 bases). The V end was cut by 6 bases, the J end by 6 bases, with 17 bases between. There are 14 residues in the CDR3. The germline CDR1 and CDR2 sequences are DFQATT and SNEGSKA (reference sequence). CDR3 sequence (DNA): TGCAGTGCGAGTTCACCAACAGGAGATGAAAAACTGTTTTTT. Residues: CSASSPTGDEKLFF.

This chain links TRBV10-2 with TRBJ1-4; D unresolved. Germline values: CDR1 WSHSY, CDR2 SAAADI. V was clipped by 4 bases and J by 6 bases, with 15 bases between them. The CDR3 has 15 amino acids. CDR3 amino acids: CASSGIWTKDEKLFF. In nucleotides, the CDR3 is TGCGCCAGCAGTGGAATCTGGACTAAGGATGAAAAACTGTTTTTT.

This chain connects TRBV29-1 to TRBJ2-5; D is unclear. The CDR3 has 13 amino acids. Germline CDR1 is SQVTM and CDR2 is ANQGSEA. The V end lost 3 bases, the J end lost 5 bases, and 13 bases lay between the germline ends. CDR3: CSVENTQGETQYF. In DNA form, the CDR3 reads TGCAGCGTTGAGAATACTCAAGGGGAGACCCAGTACTTC.

The V call is TRBV7-9, the J call TRBJ1-1; D not resolved. The V and J ends lost 2 bases and 1 base respectively, with 8 bases between them. The CDR3 consists of 14 residues. Germline values: CDR1 SEHNR, CDR2 FQNEAQ (reference sequence). The CDR3 sequence: CASSLTPQNTEAFF. CDR3 in DNA: TGTGCCAGCAGCTTAACCCCTCAGAACACTGAAGCTTTCTTT.

This clonotype was seen only once. The genes are TRBV29-1 and TRBJ2-6; D tentatively reads TRBD1 or TRBD2 (5 bases each). CDR1 is SQVTM and CDR2 is ANQGSEA in the germline V gene. V was trimmed by 5 bases and J by 0 bases, leaving 11 bases between them. This CDR3 is built from 15 residues. This chain's CDR3 is CSVRDGSSGANVLTF. As DNA, the CDR3 is TGCAGCGTTCGGGACGGTTCCTCTGGGGCCAACGTCCTGACTTTC.

The V and J genes are TRBV10-3 and TRBJ2-1; D perhaps matches TRBD2 (7 bases). Germline V CDR1 and CDR2: ENHRY, SYGVKD. The CDR3 extends over 15 amino acids. V lost 3 bases and J 2 bases, leaving 11 bases between the germline ends. The CDR3 loop is CAISDRGAAYNEQFF. The CDR3 DNA sequence: TGTGCCATCAGTGACCGGGGGGCCGCCTACAATGAGCAGTTCTTC.

The chain links TRBV6-5 to TRBJ2-5; the match to TRBD2 covers 7 bases. The V and J ends lost 2 bases and 5 bases, in that order; junction bases with no gene match: 14. The CDR3 runs 17 residues. The germline V gene encodes CDR1 MNHEY and CDR2 SVGAGI. The CDR3 protein is CASSYRVGGWDEETQYF. CDR3 bases: TGTGCCAGCAGTTACAGGGTCGGGGGGTGGGACGAGGAGACCCAGTACTTC.

The chain uses TRBV6-5 and TRBJ1-2, with 8 bases identical to TRBD1. The CDR3 covers 13 residues. Germline V CDR1 and CDR2: MNHEY, SVGAGI. Trimming cost V 5 bases and J 6 bases; bases outside gene matches: 5. CDR3 sequence (DNA): TGTGCCAGCAGTCGGACAGGGTTCGATGGCTACACCTTC. It yields the protein CASSRTGFDGYTF.

This chain joins TRBV6-5 and TRBJ1-2, with TRBD1 identical over 8 bases. CDR1 is MNHEY, CDR2 SVGAGI, per germline. The CDR3 totals 12 residues. Losses at the gene ends were 7 bases for V and 8 bases for J; bases not matched to a gene: 6. CDR3 coding DNA: TGTGCCAGCAACGGACAGGGCGGCGGCTACACCTTC. Encoded protein: CASNGQGGGYTF.

V is TRBV12-3 or TRBV12-4 and J is TRBJ2-2; 10 bases agree with TRBD1. The CDR3 is made up of 16 amino acids. V lost 6 bases, J lost 5 bases, and 9 bases stayed unmatched. As DNA, the CDR3 is TGTGCCAGCAGATCGGAGGACAGGGGGTGGACCGGGGAGCTGTTTTTT. Amino acids: CASRSEDRGWTGELFF.

This chain uses TRBV7-3 with TRBJ2-5, with TRBD1 matching 10 bases. The V gene's germline CDR1 is SGHTA and CDR2 FQGTGA. CDR3 length equals 16 residues. V was pared by 4 bases and J by 1 base, with 6 bases of the junction left unmatched. CDR3 coding DNA: TGTGCCAGCAGCTCAGGGACAGGGGCGAGCCAAGAGACCCAGTACTTC. This translates into CASSSGTGASQETQYF.

This chain links TRBV5-1 with TRBJ1-2; 12 bases are a match to TRBD1. The V segment lost 3 bases and the J segment 7 bases; nucleotides outside the gene matches: 7. The CDR3 spans 15 residues. The germline V gene encodes CDR1 SGHRS and CDR2 YFSETQ. DNA for the CDR3: TGCGCCAGCAGCTCGCAGGGACAGGGGGCCACTGGCTACACCTTC. It yields the protein CASSSQGQGATGYTF.

V and J are TRBV5-1 and TRBJ1-1, with a possible D match to TRBD1 (5 bases). Per the germline V gene, CDR1 is SGHRS and CDR2 is YFSETQ. The CDR3 spans 15 residues. V lost 4 bases and J 5 bases, leaving 18 bases between the germline ends. The CDR3 loop is CASSQKGLLGTEAFF. The CDR3 coding sequence is TGCGCCAGCAGCCAGAAGGGACTCCTAGGGACTGAAGCTTTCTTT.

The chain employs TRBV12-3 or TRBV12-4 and TRBJ2-7; D remains ambiguous. V was cut by 6 bases and J by 2 bases, with 20 bases left in between. The CDR3 loop spans 16 amino acids. Here the CDR3 DNA reads TGTGCCAGCAGCCCCCGAGGCGCTACAGAAACCTACGAGCAGTACTTC. Translation gives CASSPRGATETYEQYF.

This rearrangement joins TRBV29-1 to TRBJ1-1; tentative D call: TRBD1 (6 bases). The V gene's germline CDR1 is SQVTM and CDR2 ANQGSEA. The length of the CDR3 is 12 residues. V dropped 7 bases and J dropped 1 base, with 10 bases sitting between them. Here the CDR3 DNA reads TGCAGCGCCGGGGGGCAGAACACTGAAGCTTTCTTT. It translates to CSAGGQNTEAFF.